The 4 T cell receptor beta chains in this list originate from one sample, sequenced in a study of T cell changes during pregnancy in multiple sclerosis. The table came from immunoSEQ multiplex PCR; TCRdb's copy has only in-frame clones and leaves some out. The profile shows 65,000 to 75,000 clones, 91% of them singletons. The starting material was peripheral blood, obtained in the third trimester of pregnancy. The receptor set was obtained from a female donor in good health, enrolled as a control in a pregnancy study.

This clone was observed a single time. The DNA of the CDR3 is TGCACCAGCAGCCCTATCCGGGACAGAACCCAAGAGACCCAGTACTTC. The encoded protein is CTSSPIRDRTQETQYF. The chain employs TRBV1 and TRBJ2-5; the table's D call TRBD1 went unverified against the DNA. TRBV1 is recorded as a pseudogene. The CDR3 contains 16 residues.

This chain connects TRBV7-2 to TRBJ2-5, with 10 bases that match TRBD1. V was clipped by 5 bases and J by 7 bases; unmatched bases: 10. Germline CDR1 reads SGHTA; CDR2 reads FQGNSA. The CDR3 spans 15 residues. CDR3 coding DNA: TGTGCCAGCAGCCCACGGGACAGGGGACGTGGGACCCAGTACTTC. Protein product: CASSPRDRGRGTQYF.

The J gene is TRBJ1-2, the V gene TRBV11-2, with D maybe TRBD1 (6 bases). The CDR3 extends over 15 amino acids. Trimming took off 5 bases at V and 4 bases at J, with 17 bases between the two ends. The germline gives CDR1 SGHAT, CDR2 FQNNGV. CDR3 sequence: CASSPTGGSSYGYTF. The DNA of the CDR3 is TGTGCCAGCAGCCCGACAGGAGGCAGTTCCTATGGCTACACCTTC.

The J gene is TRBJ2-7, the V gene TRBV29-1; TRBD1 might be the D (6 bases). The CDR3 has 11 amino acids. Trimming pared 6 bases from V and 6 bases from J, leaving 12 bases between. The germline V gene encodes CDR1 SQVTM and CDR2 ANQGSEA. Written as DNA, the CDR3 is TGCAGCGTCCACACAGGGAGCGAGCAGTACTTC. The encoded protein is CSVHTGSEQYF.